This TCR beta chain was sequenced in a study of blood T cell repertoires in COVID-19. Study as a whole: Some COVID-19 samples were acute and others convalescent; all came from the United States, Italy and Spain. In each case, the material was cDNA or gDNA derived from T cells, B-cell-depleted T cells, or PBMCs.

The CDR3 sequence is 14 residues long. Between the trimmed V and J ends, which lost 2 bases and 4 bases, there was a span of 11 bases. The germline gives CDR1 SGHNT, CDR2 YYREEE (reference sequence). In the study's own analysis: Estimated nucleated cell counts came from reference gene primer amplification. Produced via immunoSEQ multiplex PCR; TCRdb's table is partial and in-frame only. For V, J and clone size, that table is used; D and trimming come from the DNA. This sample has 65,000 to 70,000 clones, with around 90% found just once. V gene TRBV5-4 combines with J gene TRBJ2-3, with D perhaps matching TRBD1 (6 bases). The clonotype originates from a human donor with active COVID-19. The donor label of this sample is uncertain. Sequenced input: peripheral blood. In DNA, the CDR3 is TGTGCCAGCAGCTTACAGGGTGGGCCAGATACGCAGTATTTT. Protein sequence: CASSLQGGPDTQYF.